This T cell receptor beta chain was sequenced during a study of T cell responses to AZD1222 COVID-19 vaccine. Generated by immunoSEQ multiplex PCR, the TCRdb table keeps only in-frame clones and is missing some. This table holds about 46,000 clones, about 90% found once. The CDR3 has 13 residues. In germline, CDR1 is SEHNR, CDR2 FQNEAQ (reference sequence). V shed 5 bases and J shed 4 bases, with 10 bases lying between them. This chain links TRBV7-9 with TRBJ2-3; D may be TRBD2 (5 bases). This clonotype was sampled from an adult who received the AZD1222 COVID-19 vaccine. The sample here was peripheral blood, taken 28 days after the second AZD1222 dose. CDR3 residues: CASSLLDADTQYF. CDR3 coding DNA: TGTGCCAGCAGCCTACTAGATGCAGATACGCAGTATTTT. The whole variable domain, remainder taken from reference TRBV7-9 and TRBJ2-3, is DTGVSQNPRHKITKRGQNVTFRCDPISEHNRLYWYRQTLGQGPEFLTYFQNEAQLEKSRLLSDRFSAERPKGSFSTLEIQRTEQGDSAMYLCASSLLDADTQYFGPGTRLTVL.